This T cell receptor (beta chain) was retrieved from a study of cytomegalovirus exposure and HLA in healthy donors. Findings of the study overall: The listing of roughly 160 TCR beta chains classed them as cytomegalovirus-associated.

The study ran its PCR with 60 Vbeta and 13 Jbeta primers. Generated by immunoSEQ multiplex PCR, the TCRdb table keeps only in-frame clones and is missing some. The sample contains about 140,000 clones, nearly 90% of which appear only once. The sample holds one count of this clone. Its cognate antigen is unknown. Germline V CDR1 and CDR2: MGHRA, YSYEKL. V dropped 3 bases and J dropped 5 bases, with 13 bases sitting between them. The CDR3 sequence is 14 residues long. Whereas donors were nominally healthy upon sampling, unrecorded immune exposures were probable. Sequencing used PBMCs. The rearrangement links TRBV4-1 to TRBJ2-5; the D is unclear. The origin of this receptor is a woman in her forties in good health and CMV-seronegative. This chain's CDR3 is CASSHPRWAETQYF. The CDR3 DNA is TGCGCCAGCAGCCACCCCCGCTGGGCGGAGACCCAGTACTTC.